This TCR beta chain appears in the sequencing data of a study of T cell repertoires in cytomegalovirus infection. General observations from the study: Clonotype analysis showed dominance of the ex vivo response by HLA-C-restricted CMV-specific TCR beta clonotypes.

Note on this clonotype: No antigen is known for it.

TCRdb itself ran the reads through MiXCR, one entry per CDR3 protein. The repertoire holds about 130,000 distinct CDR3 sequences, with roughly a quarter as singletons. This CDR3 spans 18 amino acids. From germline, CDR1 is MGHDK and CDR2 SYGVNS. The V end was cut by 1 base, the J end by 7 bases, with 23 bases between. Sequencing was performed on PBMCs, sequenced either directly or after in vitro stimulation (not recorded which). The V call is TRBV25-1, the J call TRBJ2-1; D remains unclear. This TCR was recovered from a human donor in good health (CMV status not recorded). Some clones in this sample may be carry-over from other donors' samples. In DNA, the CDR3 is TGTGCCAGCAGTGAATCCCCATACCCGAACGACCTGGAAAATGAGCAGTTCTTC. Translation: CASSESPYPNDLENEQFF.